This T cell receptor beta chain is from a study of human T cells and chemical hapten exposure (dated by TCRdb to about 2021). A note on the overall study: For sensitization, 2% DPC in acetone was applied to a roughly 2 cm by roughly 2 cm area of upper inner arm skin. Patients additionally received weekly therapeutic DPC doses to the scalp throughout the roughly 23-week study period. Patch testing on the upper back used Finn chambers containing 0.01% DPC, with scoring done after 6 days according to International Contact Dermatitis Research Group standards. The mostly female patient cohort included alopecia areata with under or over 50% scalp involvement, alopecia totalis and alopecia universalis. The libraries were sequenced as a pool, and the TCR yield per sample differed mostly because of small variations in library volumes within the pool. The study tracked peripheral blood TCR repertoire changes in vivo during primary and secondary sensitization to the hapten diphenylcyclopropenone (DPC) in alopecia patients. Blood was sampled from patients pre-sensitization (week 0) and at 2, 6 and about 24 weeks after DPC sensitization. Approximately 28 alopecia patients gave blood for TCR sequencing at one to four time points (pre-sensitization, 2, 6 and 24 weeks).

The time point label corresponds to: pre-sensitization, week 0. The treatment or condition label on this specimen signifies: therapeutic diphenylcyclopropenone sensitization with weekly scalp DPC. At every patch-test visit, the blood draw took place before the patch test was put on. To be eligible, patients had to be aged 18 to 70, diagnosed with alopecia and judged suitable for DPC therapy, while pregnant patients were excluded. Total RNA was extracted from unfractionated whole blood collected in Tempus Blood RNA tubes. The method behind the library was RACE. Sequencing relied on a NextSeq 500. During library preparation, unique molecular identifiers were attached to individual cDNA molecules so that TCRs could be counted quantitatively and reproducibly. From each blood RNA sample, both TCR alpha and TCR beta chains were sequenced. Processing in the source paper ran as follows. The median number of TCRs per sample was approximately 93,000, ranging from 23,224 to 690,600. The Decombinator software suite was used to annotate the V, J and CDR3 of the TCR reads. For the PS versus PT1 abundance plots, all samples were subsampled to the same number of TCRs (28,000). TCRs were defined as expanded if absent before sensitization and observed at least eight times at the 2-week time point. The public reads were run again by TCRdb, first through fastp at Q25 and then through MiXCR, and only productive beta chains were kept. Entries are consolidated by CDR3 protein sequence, retaining the most common genes and DNA. The V and J calls were determined by TCRdb, not by the authors. A total of some 300,000 distinct CDR3 sequences appear in this sample, approximately 5% of them only once. Clones ranked in the top ten supply around 8.8% of the sample.

Summary of the overall study and its limitations: Repeated subsampling changed both the strength of the expansion versus patch-test correlation and the threshold at which the correlation became significant. No change with DPC sensitization was found in the number of TCRs above 1 in 1000 frequency, and no evidence of global repertoire structure alterations was found. Compared with pre-sensitization or healthy control sets, expanded TCRs formed significantly more large CDR3 similarity clusters, which is consistent with antigen-driven responses. Because all patients had alopecia, a presumed autoimmune disease, the immune response of the patients might differ from that of healthy individuals. Patch test score was positively correlated with the number of PT1 expanded TCRs, with significance at thresholds 8, 16 and 32 but not at 4.

The CDR3 measures 18 amino acids from cysteine to phenylalanine. The only DNA kept is the CDR3, 54 bases in frame from the first base. Ends trimmed: V by 6 bases, J by 1 base; bases unmatched to a gene: 8. In the case of this clonotype: Its recognized antigen is unknown. It has no much larger one-base neighbor in the sample; base qualities were not kept.

The chain is made from TRBV12-3 or TRBV12-4 and TRBJ2-3; 15 of the junction bases match TRBD2. Sequencing was performed on whole blood, taken in connection with sensitization to the hapten diphenylcyclopropenone (DPC). This TCR derives from a woman under 30 with alopecia areata. Some clones in this sample may be carry-over from other donors' samples. The bases read TGTGCCAGCAGCCTCGGACTAGCGGGGGGGCGCGGCACAGATACGCAGTATTTT. Its amino acids are CASSLGLAGGRGTDTQYF.